Included here is one TCR beta chain sequence, with context. Its antigen is not identified. The germline V gene has CDR1 SGHRS and CDR2 YFSETQ. The CDR3 has 15 amino acids. Trimming shortened V by 3 bases and J by 3 bases, and 16 bases separated the two germline ends. These data belong to a study of OX40 agonist ivuxolimab in advanced cancers. Study outcomes and limitations: Relative to CD4+ cells, CD8+ T cells on average had more expanded clones.

Clones were read by immunoSEQ multiplex PCR, and TCRdb kept only the in-frame ones, dropping some. The sample comprises tens of thousands of clones, approximately 91% of which are singletons, and over 8.5% rests with the top ten. The sequence was obtained from an adult with an advanced solid tumor such as melanoma, head and neck, liver or kidney cancer. V gene TRBV5-1 combines with J gene TRBJ2-7, with a tentative D call TRBD1 (6 bases). Sequenced material: CD4+ or CD8+ T cells sorted from blood, taken in a trial of the OX40 agonist ivuxolimab. The CDR3 bases are TGCGCCAGCAGCTGGGATTCAGGGGACCACTACGAGCAGTACTTC. This gives the protein CASSWDSGDHYEQYF. The full variable domain, completed using reference TRBV5-1 and TRBJ2-7, is KAGVTQTPRYLIKTRGQQVTLSCSPISGHRSVSWYQQTPGQGLQFLFEYFSETQRNKGNFPGRFSGRQFSNSRSEMNVSTLELGDSALYLCASSWDSGDHYEQYFGPGTRLTVT.